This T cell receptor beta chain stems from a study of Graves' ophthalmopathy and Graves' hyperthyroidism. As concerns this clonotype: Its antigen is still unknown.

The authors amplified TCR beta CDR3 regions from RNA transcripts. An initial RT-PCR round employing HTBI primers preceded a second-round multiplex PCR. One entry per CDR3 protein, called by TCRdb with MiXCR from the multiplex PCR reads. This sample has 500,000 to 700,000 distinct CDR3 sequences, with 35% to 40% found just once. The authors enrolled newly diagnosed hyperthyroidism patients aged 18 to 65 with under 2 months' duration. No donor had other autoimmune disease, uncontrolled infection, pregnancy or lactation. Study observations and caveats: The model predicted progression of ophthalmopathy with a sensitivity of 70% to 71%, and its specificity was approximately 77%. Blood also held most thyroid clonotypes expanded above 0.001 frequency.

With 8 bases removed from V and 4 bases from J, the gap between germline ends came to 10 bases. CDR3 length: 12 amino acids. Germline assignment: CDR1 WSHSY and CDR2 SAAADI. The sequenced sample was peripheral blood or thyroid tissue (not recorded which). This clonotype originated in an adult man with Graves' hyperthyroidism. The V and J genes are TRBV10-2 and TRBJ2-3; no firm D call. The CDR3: CASSALADTQYF. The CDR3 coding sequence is TGCGCCAGCTCGGCCTTGGCAGATACGCAGTATTTT.